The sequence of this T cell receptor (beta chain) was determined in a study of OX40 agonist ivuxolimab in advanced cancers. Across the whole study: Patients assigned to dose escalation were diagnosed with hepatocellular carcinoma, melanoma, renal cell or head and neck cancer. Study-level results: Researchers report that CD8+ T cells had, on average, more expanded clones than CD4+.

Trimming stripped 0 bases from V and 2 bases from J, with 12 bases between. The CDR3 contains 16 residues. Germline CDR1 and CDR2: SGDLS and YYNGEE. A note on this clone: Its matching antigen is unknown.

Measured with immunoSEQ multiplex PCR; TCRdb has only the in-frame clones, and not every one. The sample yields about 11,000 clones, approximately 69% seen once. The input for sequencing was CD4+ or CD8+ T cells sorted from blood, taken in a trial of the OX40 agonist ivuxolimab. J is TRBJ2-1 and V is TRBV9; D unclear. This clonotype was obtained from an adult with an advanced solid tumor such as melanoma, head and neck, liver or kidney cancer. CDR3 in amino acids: CASSVGGGATYNEQFF. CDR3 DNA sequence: TGTGCCAGCAGCGTAGGAGGCGGAGCCACCTACAATGAGCAGTTCTTC.